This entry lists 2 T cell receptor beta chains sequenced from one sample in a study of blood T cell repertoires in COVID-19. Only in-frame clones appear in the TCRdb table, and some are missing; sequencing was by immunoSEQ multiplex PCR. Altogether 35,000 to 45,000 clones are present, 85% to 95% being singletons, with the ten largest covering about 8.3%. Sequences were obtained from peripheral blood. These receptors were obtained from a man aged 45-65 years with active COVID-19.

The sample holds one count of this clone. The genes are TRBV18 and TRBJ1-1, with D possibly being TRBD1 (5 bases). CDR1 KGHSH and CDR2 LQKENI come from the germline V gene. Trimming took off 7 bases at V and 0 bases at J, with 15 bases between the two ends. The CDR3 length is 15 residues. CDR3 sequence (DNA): TGTGCCAGCTTCTGGACATCGCTCATGAACACTGAAGCTTTCTTT. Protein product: CASFWTSLMNTEAFF.

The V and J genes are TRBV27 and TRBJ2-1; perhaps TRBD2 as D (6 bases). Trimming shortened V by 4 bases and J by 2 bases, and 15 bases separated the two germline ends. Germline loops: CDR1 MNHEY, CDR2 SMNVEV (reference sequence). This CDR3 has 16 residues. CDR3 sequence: CASSSPGEEPYNEQFF. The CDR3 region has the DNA TGTGCCAGCAGTTCCCCTGGGGAGGAGCCCTACAATGAGCAGTTCTTC.